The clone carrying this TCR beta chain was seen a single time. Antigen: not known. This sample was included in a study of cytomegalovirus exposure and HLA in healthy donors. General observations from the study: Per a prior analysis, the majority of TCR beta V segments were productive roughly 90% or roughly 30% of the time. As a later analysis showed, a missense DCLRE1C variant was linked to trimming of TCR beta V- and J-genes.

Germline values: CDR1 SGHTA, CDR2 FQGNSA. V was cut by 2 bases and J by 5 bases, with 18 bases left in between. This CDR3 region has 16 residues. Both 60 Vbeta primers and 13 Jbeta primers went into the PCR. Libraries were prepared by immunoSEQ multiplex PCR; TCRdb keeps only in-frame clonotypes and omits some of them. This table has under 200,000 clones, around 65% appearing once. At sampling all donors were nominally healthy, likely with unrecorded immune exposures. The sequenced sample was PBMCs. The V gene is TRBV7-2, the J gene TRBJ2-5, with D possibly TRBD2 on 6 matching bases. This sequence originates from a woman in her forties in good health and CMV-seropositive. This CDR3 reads CASSLNGGAWGETQYF. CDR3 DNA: TGTGCCAGCAGCTTAAATGGCGGGGCGTGGGGGGAGACCCAGTACTTC.